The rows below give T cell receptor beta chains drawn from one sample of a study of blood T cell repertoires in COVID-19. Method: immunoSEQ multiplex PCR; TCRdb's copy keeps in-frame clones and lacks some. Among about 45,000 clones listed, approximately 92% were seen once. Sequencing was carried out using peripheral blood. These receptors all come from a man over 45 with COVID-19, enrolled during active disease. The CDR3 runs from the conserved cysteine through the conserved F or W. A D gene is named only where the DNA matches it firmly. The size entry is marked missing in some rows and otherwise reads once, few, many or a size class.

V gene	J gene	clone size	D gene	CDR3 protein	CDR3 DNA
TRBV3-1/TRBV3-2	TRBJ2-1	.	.	CASSPGHNYNEQFF	TGTGCCAGCAGCCCGGGACACAACTACAATGAGCAGTTCTTC
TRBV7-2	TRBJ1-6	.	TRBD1	CASSSDRAEYSPLHF	TGTGCCAGCAGCTCCGACAGGGCCGAGTATTCACCCCTCCACTTT
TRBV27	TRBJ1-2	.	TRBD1	CASSPQTGVGYGYTF	TGTGCCAGCAGTCCCCAGACAGGGGTTGGCTATGGCTACACCTTC
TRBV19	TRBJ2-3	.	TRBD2	CASSIGGLAFTDTQYF	TGTGCCAGTAGTATTGGGGGACTAGCGTTCACAGATACGCAGTATTTT
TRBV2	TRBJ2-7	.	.	CASSEAPRLEQYF	TGTGCCAGCAGTGAAGCGCCCCGACTAGAGCAGTACTTC
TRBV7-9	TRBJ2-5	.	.	CASSPRTVVYQETQYF	TGTGCCAGCAGCCCCAGGACAGTGGTATACCAAGAGACCCAGTACTTC
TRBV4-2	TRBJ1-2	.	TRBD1	CASSQDRVGGQGILGPSYGYTF	TGTGCCAGCAGCCAAGATAGAGTAGGGGGACAGGGAATTTTGGGCCCGAGCTATGGCTACACCTTC
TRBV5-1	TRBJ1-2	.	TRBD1	CASSFGQAVSYGYTF	TGCGCCAGCAGCTTCGGACAGGCAGTAAGCTATGGCTACACCTTC
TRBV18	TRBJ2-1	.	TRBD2	CASSLPGGLAAYNEQFF	TGTGCCAGCTCCCTCCCGGGGGGACTAGCGGCCTACAATGAGCAGTTCTTC
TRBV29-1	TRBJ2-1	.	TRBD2	CSVEDNGGRAANEQFF	TGCAGCGTTGAAGATAATGGCGGGAGGGCCGCCAATGAGCAGTTCTTC
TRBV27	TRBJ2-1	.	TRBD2	CASSKPGLAGREQFF	TGTGCCAGCAGTAAACCGGGACTAGCGGGGAGAGAGCAGTTCTTC
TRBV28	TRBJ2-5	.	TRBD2	CASSHQGGRGRETQYF	TGTGCCAGCAGTCACCAGGGCGGGAGAGGGCGAGAGACCCAGTACTTC
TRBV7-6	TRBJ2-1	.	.	CASSSSPSSSYNEQFF	TGTGCCAGCAGCTCTTCTCCTAGTAGCTCCTACAATGAGCAGTTCTTC
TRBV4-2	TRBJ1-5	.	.	CASSQGQNQPQHF	TGTGCCAGCAGCCAAGGGCAGAATCAGCCCCAGCATTTT
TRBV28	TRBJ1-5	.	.	CASSPRDNEPDYSNQPQHF	TGTGCCAGCAGCCCGAGGGACAACGAACCGGATTATAGCAATCAGCCCCAGCATTTT
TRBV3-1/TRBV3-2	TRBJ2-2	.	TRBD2	CASSIRLAGYGELFF	TGTGCCAGCAGCATCAGACTAGCGGGTTACGGGGAGCTGTTTTTT
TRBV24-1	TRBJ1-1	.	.	CATSSHEVSTEAFF	TGTGCCACCAGTTCCCACGAGGTGAGCACTGAAGCTTTCTTT
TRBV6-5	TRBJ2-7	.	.	CASSLREWSHEQYF	TGTGCCAGCAGTTTGAGGGAGTGGTCCCACGAGCAGTACTTC
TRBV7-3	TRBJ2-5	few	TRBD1	CASAGQGRETQYF	TGTGCCAGCGCAGGACAGGGGAGGGAGACCCAGTACTTC
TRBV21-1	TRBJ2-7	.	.	CAVTTTLPIPSGQYF	TGTGCCGTCACCACTACCTTACCGATCCCGTCCGGGCAGTACTTC
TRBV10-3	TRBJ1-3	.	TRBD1	CAISNDRGPSGNTIYF	TGTGCCATCAGTAACGACAGGGGGCCTTCTGGAAACACCATATATTTT
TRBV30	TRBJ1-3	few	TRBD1	CASSTLGTGSYGNTIYF	TGTGCCTCCAGTACATTGGGGACAGGATCTTACGGAAACACCATATATTTT
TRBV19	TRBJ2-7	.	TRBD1	CASSQLPGQGANEQYF	TGTGCCAGTAGCCAACTTCCGGGACAGGGGGCAAACGAGCAGTACTTC
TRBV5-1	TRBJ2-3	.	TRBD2	CASSLEVAGGTDTQYF	TGCGCCAGCAGCTTGGAAGTAGCGGGAGGTACAGATACGCAGTATTTT
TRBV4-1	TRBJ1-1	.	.	CASRQVGGDTEAFF	TGCGCCAGCAGGCAAGTCGGGGGTGATACTGAAGCTTTCTTT
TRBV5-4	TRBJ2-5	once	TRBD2	CASSLAASGKETQYF	TGTGCCAGCAGCTTGGCGGCTAGCGGGAAGGAGACCCAGTACTTC
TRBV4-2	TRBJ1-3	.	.	CASSPQGRGNTIYF	TGTGCCAGCAGTCCCCAGGGGAGAGGAAACACCATATATTTT
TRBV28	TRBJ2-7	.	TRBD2	CASSLLAGVNEQYF	TGTGCCAGCAGTTTGCTAGCGGGAGTGAACGAGCAGTACTTC
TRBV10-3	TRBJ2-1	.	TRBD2	CAIRKGLGGNEQFF	TGTGCCATCAGAAAAGGACTAGGAGGCAATGAGCAGTTCTTC
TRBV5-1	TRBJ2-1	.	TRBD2	CASSNGAGATRSYNEQFF	TGCGCCAGCAGCAATGGGGCGGGAGCTACCCGCTCCTACAATGAGCAGTTCTTC
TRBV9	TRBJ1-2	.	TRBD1	CASSVGGTGENANGYTF	TGTGCCAGCAGCGTAGGGGGTACAGGGGAAAATGCGAATGGCTACACCTTC
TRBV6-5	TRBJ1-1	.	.	CASSPVPADGEAFF	TGTGCCAGCAGTCCGGTCCCGGCGGATGGTGAAGCTTTCTTT